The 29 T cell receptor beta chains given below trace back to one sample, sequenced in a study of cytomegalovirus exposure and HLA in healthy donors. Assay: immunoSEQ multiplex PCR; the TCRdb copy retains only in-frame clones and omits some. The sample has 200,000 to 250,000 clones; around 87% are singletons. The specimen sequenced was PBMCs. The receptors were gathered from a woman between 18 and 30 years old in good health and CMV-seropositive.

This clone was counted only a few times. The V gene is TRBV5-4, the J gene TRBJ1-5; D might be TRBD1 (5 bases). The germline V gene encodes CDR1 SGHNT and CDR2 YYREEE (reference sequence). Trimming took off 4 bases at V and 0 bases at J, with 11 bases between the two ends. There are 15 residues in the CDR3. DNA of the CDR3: TGTGCCAGCAGCCCAGGGCCTGATAGCAATCAGCCCCAGCATTTT. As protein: CASSPGPDSNQPQHF.

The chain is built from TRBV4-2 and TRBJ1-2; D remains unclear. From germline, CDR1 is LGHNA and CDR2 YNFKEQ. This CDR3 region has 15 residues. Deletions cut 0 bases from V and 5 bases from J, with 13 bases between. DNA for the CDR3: TGTGCCAGCAGCCAAGATAGGGTCAGCGGGTATGGCTACACCTTC. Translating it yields CASSQDRVSGYGYTF.

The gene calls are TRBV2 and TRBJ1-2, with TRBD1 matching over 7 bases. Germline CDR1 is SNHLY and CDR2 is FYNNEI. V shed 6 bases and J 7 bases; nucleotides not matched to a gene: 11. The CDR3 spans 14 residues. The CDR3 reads CASRIRRDSSGYTF. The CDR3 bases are TGTGCCAGCAGGATAAGGAGGGACAGCAGTGGCTACACCTTC.

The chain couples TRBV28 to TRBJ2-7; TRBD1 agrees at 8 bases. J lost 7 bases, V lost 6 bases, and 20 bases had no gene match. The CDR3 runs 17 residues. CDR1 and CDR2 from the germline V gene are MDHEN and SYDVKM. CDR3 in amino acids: CASRPDRGRLVSGEQYF. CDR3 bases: TGTGCCAGCAGGCCTGACAGGGGTCGACTGGTTTCTGGGGAGCAGTACTTC.

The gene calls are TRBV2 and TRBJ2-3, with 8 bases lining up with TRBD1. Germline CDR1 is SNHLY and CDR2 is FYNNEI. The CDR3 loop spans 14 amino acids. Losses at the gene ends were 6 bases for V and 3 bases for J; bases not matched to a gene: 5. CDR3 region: CASSGTGSTDTQYF. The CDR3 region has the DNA TGTGCCAGCAGCGGGACAGGCTCTACAGATACGCAGTATTTT.

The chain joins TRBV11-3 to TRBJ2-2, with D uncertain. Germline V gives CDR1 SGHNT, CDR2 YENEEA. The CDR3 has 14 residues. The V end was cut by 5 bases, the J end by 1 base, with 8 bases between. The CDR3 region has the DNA TGTGCCAGCAGCCCGTCGGTGAACACCGGGGAGCTGTTTTTT. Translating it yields CASSPSVNTGELFF. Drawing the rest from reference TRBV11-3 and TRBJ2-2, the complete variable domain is EAGVVQSPRYKIIEKKQPVAFWCNPISGHNTLYWYLQNLGQGPELLIRYENEEAVDDSQLPKDRFSAERLKGVDSTLKIQPAELGDSAVYLCASSPSVNTGELFFGEGSRLTVL.

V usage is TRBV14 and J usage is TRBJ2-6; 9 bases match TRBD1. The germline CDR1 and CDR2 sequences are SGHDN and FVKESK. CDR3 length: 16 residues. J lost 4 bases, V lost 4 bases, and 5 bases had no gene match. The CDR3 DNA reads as TGTGCCAGCAGCCCGGGACAGGGTTCGGGGGCCAACGTCCTGACTTTC. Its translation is CASSPGQGSGANVLTF.

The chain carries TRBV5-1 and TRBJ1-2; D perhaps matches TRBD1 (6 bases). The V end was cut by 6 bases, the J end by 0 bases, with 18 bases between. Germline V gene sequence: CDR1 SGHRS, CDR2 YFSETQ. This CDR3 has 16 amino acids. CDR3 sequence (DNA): TGCGCCAGCAAAAAGACAGGAGCATTCTCTAACTATGGCTACACCTTC. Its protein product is CASKKTGAFSNYGYTF.

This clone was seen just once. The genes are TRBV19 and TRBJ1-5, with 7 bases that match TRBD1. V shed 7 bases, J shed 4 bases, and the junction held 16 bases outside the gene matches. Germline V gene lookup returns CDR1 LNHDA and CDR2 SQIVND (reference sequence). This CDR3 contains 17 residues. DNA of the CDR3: TGTGCCAGTACAGGGGGGAGGACCCCTCTGTGGAATCAGCCCCAGCATTTT. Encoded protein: CASTGGRTPLWNQPQHF.

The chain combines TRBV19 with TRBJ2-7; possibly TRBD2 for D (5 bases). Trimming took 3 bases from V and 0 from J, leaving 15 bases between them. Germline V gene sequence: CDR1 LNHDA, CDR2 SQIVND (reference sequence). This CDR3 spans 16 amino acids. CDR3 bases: TGTGCCAGTAGTATCCGTGGCGGGTCTACCTCCTACGAGCAGTACTTC. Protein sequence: CASSIRGGSTSYEQYF.

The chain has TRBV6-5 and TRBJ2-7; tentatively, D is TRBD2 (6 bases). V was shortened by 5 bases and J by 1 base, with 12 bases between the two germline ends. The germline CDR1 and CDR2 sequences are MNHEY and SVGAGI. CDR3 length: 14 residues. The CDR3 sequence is CASSIIGSSYEQYF. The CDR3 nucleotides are TGTGCCAGCAGTATAATCGGGAGTTCCTACGAGCAGTACTTC.

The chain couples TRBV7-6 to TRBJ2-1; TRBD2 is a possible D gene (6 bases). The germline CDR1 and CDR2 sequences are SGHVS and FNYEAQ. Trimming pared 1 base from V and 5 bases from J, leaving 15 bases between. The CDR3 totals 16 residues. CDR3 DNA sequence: TGTGCCAGCAGCTTAGTGTTCCGGGAGAGGGACAATGAGCAGTTCTTC. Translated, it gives CASSLVFRERDNEQFF.

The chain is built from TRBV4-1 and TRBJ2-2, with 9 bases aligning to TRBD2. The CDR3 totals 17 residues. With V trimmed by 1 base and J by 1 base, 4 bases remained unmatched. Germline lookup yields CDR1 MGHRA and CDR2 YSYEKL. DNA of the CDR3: TGCGCCAGCAGCCAAGGGAGACTAGCGGAGAACACCGGGGAGCTGTTTTTT. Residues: CASSQGRLAENTGELFF.

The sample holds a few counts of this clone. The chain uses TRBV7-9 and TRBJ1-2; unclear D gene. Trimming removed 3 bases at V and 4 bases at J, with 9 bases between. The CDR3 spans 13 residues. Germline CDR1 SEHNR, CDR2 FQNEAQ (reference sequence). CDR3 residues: CASSFEQSYGYTF. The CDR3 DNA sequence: TGTGCCAGCAGCTTCGAACAAAGCTATGGCTACACCTTC.

The CDR3, as DNA: TGCAGCTCTGCCGGGACAGGGTTCTATGGCTACACCTTC. Amino acid sequence: CSSAGTGFYGYTF. The V gene is TRBV29-1, the J gene TRBJ1-2; 9 positions agree with TRBD1. The CDR3 totals 13 residues. With 8 bases clipped from V and 4 bases from J, the junction kept 8 bases outside the gene matches. Germline lookup yields CDR1 SQVTM and CDR2 ANQGSEA.

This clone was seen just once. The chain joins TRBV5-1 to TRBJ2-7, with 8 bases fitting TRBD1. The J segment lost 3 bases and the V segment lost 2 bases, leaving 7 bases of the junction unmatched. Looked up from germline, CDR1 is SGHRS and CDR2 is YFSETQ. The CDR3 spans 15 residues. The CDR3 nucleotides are TGCGCCAGCAGCTTACCCTCCGGACAGGGCTACGAGCAGTACTTC. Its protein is CASSLPSGQGYEQYF.

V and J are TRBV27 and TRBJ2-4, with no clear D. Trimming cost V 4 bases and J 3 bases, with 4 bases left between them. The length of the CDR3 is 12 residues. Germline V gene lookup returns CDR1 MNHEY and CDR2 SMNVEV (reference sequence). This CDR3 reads CASSSIKNIQYF. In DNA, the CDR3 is TGTGCCAGCAGTTCAATCAAAAACATTCAGTACTTC.

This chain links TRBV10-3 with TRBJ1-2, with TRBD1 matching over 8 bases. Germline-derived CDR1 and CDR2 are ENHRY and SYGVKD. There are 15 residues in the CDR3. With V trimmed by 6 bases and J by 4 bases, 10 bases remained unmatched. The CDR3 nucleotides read TGTGCCATCAGGAAAAACAGGGGGAAATTCTATGGCTACACCTTC. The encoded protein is CAIRKNRGKFYGYTF.

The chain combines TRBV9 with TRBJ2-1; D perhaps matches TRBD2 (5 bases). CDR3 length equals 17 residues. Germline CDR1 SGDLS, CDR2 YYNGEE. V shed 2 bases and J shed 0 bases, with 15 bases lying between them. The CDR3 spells CASSVESGVSSYNEQFF. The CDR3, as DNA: TGTGCCAGCAGCGTCGAGTCCGGGGTTAGCTCCTACAATGAGCAGTTCTTC. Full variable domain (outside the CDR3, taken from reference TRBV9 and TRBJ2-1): DSGVTQTPKHLITATGQRVTLRCSPRSGDLSVYWYQQSLDQGLQFLIQYYNGEERAKGNILERFSAQQFPDLHSELNLSSLELGDSALYFCASSVESGVSSYNEQFFGPGTRLTVL.

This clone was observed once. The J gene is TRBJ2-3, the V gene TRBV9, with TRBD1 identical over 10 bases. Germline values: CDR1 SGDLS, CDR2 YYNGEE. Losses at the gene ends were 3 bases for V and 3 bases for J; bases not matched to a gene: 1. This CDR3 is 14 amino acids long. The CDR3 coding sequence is TGTGCCAGCAGCGAGGACAGGGGGACAGATACGCAGTATTTT. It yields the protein CASSEDRGTDTQYF. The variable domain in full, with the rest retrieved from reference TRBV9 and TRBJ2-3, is DSGVTQTPKHLITATGQRVTLRCSPRSGDLSVYWYQQSLDQGLQFLIQYYNGEERAKGNILERFSAQQFPDLHSELNLSSLELGDSALYFCASSEDRGTDTQYFGPGTRLTVL.

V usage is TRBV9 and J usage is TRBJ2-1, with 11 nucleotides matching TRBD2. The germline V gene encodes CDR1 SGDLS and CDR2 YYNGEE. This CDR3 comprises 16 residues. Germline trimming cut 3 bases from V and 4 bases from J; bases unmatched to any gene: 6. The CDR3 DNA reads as TGTGCCAGCAGCGCGGGGGCTAGCGGGAGGTACAATGAGCAGTTCTTC. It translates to CASSAGASGRYNEQFF.

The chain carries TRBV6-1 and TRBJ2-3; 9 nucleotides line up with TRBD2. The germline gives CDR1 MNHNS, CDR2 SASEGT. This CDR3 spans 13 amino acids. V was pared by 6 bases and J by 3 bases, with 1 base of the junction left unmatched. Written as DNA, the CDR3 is TGTGCCAGCAGGCGGGAGGGTACAGATACGCAGTATTTT. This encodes CASRREGTDTQYF.

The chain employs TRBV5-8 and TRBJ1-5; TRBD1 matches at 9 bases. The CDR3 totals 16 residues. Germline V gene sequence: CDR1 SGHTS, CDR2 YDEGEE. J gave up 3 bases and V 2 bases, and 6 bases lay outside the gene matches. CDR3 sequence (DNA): TGTGCCAGCAGCTTAACGGGACAGGGAGTCAATCAGCCCCAGCATTTT. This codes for CASSLTGQGVNQPQHF.

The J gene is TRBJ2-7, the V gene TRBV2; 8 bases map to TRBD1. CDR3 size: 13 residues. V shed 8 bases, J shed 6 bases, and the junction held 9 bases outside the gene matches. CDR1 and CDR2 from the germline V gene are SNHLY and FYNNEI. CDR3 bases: TGTGCCAGCGGTGGGGCAGGGGGCGGCGAGCAGTACTTC. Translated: CASGGAGGGEQYF.

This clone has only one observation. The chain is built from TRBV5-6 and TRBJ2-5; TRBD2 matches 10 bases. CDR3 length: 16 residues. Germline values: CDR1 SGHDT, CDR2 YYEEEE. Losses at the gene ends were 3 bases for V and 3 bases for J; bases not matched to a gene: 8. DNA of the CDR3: TGTGCCAGCAGCTCTGTAAGGGGACTAGCGAAAGAGACCCAGTACTTC. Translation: CASSSVRGLAKETQYF.

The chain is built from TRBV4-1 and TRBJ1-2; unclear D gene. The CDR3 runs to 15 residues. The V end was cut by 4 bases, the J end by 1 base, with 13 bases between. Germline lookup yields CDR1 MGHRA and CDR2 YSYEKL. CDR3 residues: CASSRLEGSNYGYTF. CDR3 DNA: TGCGCCAGCAGCCGTCTGGAAGGGAGTAACTATGGCTACACCTTC.

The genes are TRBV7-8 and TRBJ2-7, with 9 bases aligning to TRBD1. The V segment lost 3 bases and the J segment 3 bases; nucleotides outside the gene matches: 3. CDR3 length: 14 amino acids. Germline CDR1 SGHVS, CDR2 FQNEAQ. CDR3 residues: CASSFQDRGYEQYF. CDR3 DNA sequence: TGTGCCAGCAGCTTCCAGGACAGGGGCTACGAGCAGTACTTC.

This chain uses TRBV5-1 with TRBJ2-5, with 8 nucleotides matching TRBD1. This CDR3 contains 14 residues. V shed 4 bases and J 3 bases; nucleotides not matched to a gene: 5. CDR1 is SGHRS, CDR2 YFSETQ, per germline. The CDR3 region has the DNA TGCGCCAGCAGCGCAGTGACAGGGGAAGAGACCCAGTACTTC. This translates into CASSAVTGEETQYF.

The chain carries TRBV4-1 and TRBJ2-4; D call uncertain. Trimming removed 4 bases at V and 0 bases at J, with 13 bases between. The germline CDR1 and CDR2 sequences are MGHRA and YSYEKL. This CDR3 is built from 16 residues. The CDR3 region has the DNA TGCGCCAGCAGCCCCTTGTCTCCCAGAGCCAAAAACATTCAGTACTTC. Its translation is CASSPLSPRAKNIQYF.